The entry below gives a single TCR beta chain sequence along with its context. This sample is drawn from a study of spatial heterogeneity in lung cancer. Each CDR3 protein gets one entry after TCRdb re-called the 5' RACE reads with MiXCR. Here the sample spans more than 60,000 distinct CDR3 sequences, 6.3% being singletons. The length of the CDR3 is 16 residues. CDR1 is LNHDA, CDR2 SQIVND, per germline (reference sequence). Trimming cost V 8 bases and J 2 bases; bases outside gene matches: 14. Time point in this sample: sample taken at primary tumor resection. In each case, whole RNA from tumor, nontumor lung or frozen PBMC was sequenced unsorted.

The sequenced sample was PBMCs, obtained at surgery. The gene calls are TRBV19 and TRBJ2-7, with 8 bases identical to TRBD1. The sequence was collected from a female donor with early-stage non-small cell lung cancer. The CDR3 nucleotides read TGTGCCAGTTTAGCCAGGACCGGGACAGGCACCTACGAGCAGTACTTC. Translated, it gives CASLARTGTGTYEQYF.